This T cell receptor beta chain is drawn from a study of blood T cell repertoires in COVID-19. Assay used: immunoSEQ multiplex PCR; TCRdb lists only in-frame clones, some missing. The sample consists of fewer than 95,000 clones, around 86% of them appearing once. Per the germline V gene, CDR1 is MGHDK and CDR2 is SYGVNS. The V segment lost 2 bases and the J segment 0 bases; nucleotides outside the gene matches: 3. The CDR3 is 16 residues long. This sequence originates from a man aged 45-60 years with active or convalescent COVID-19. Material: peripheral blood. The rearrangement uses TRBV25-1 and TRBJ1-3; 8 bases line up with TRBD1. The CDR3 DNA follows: TGTGCCAGCAGTGAAAGACAGGGGAGCTCTGGAAACACCATATATTTT. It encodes CASSERQGSSGNTIYF.